Listed below are T cell receptor beta chains from one sample, sequenced in a study of beta chain features in type 1 diabetes. Clones were sequenced by immunoSEQ multiplex PCR, and TCRdb holds only the in-frame ones, with some missing. This repertoire shows approximately 250,000 clones, roughly 24% found once; its top ten account for 0.012%. The sequenced sample consisted of naive CD4+ T cells from blood. These receptors originate from a woman aged 25 to 39 with type 1 diabetes. Each CDR3 is given with its conserved first and last residue. A D gene is named only where the DNA matches it firmly. Some rows mark clone size as missing; the rest say once, few, many or name a class of expanded clone.

d_call,clone_size,v_call,j_call,cdr3_nt,cdr3_aa
TRBD2,NA,TRBV30,TRBJ2-5,TGTGCCTGGAGTGCCGGACCTCCGGGGGGGACCCAGTACTTC,CAWSAGPPGGTQYF
TRBD2,NA,TRBV30,TRBJ2-7,TGTGCCTGGAGTCGGACTAGCGCCACCTACGAGCAGTACTTC,CAWSRTSATYEQYF
TRBD2,few,TRBV5-4,TRBJ2-5,TGTGCCAGCAGCTTCGGACTAGCGGGGCAAGAGACCCAGTACTTC,CASSFGLAGQETQYF
NA,NA,TRBV7-9,TRBJ2-2,TGTGCCAGCAGCTTTATAACATACACCGGGGAGCTGTTTTTT,CASSFITYTGELFF
TRBD1,few,TRBV30,TRBJ2-5,TGTGCCTGGGGCCCGGGACAGGGGGCAGGGGAGACCCAGTACTTC,CAWGPGQGAGETQYF
TRBD1,NA,TRBV5-1,TRBJ2-1,TGCGCCAGCAGCTTACCGGGACAGGAGTACAATGAGCAGTTCTTC,CASSLPGQEYNEQFF
TRBD1,few,TRBV30,TRBJ2-7,TGTGCCTGGAGCCCGGGACAGGCTATCGACGAGCAGTACTTC,CAWSPGQAIDEQYF
NA,few,TRBV28,TRBJ1-2,TGTGCCAGCAGGCCAACAGGGATGGGAGACTATGGCTACACCTTC,CASRPTGMGDYGYTF
NA,NA,TRBV28,TRBJ1-5,TGTGCCAGCAGTCCCAGATTTTGGGGGGGGCCCTATAGCAATCAGCCCCAGCATTTT,CASSPRFWGGPYSNQPQHF
NA,NA,TRBV7-3,TRBJ2-3,TGTGCCAGCAGCCCCTACGGGGGCACAGATACGCAGTATTTT,CASSPYGGTDTQYF
NA,few,TRBV7-3,TRBJ1-2,TGTGCCAGCAGCTTAACACGCGCAGGGAGGGAGGGCTACACCTTC,CASSLTRAGREGYTF
TRBD2,NA,TRBV29-1,TRBJ2-3,TGCAGCCCTAGCGGGACCGCAGATACGCAGTATTTT,CSPSGTADTQYF
NA,few,TRBV19,TRBJ2-7,TGTGCCAGTAGTATAGAGGGCAGTAGAGACGAGCAGTACTTC,CASSIEGSRDEQYF
NA,NA,TRBV10-3,TRBJ2-7,TGTGCCATCAGTGAGTCGTATAGTCCTACCTACGAGCAGTACTTC,CAISESYSPTYEQYF
TRBD2,NA,TRBV28,TRBJ2-5,TGTGCCAGCAGTCCCGGGGGGGAGAATTGGGGAGAGACCCAGTACTTC,CASSPGGENWGETQYF
NA,NA,TRBV5-1,TRBJ1-5,TGCGCCAGCAGCCTGGACGGAGGCAATCAGCCCCAGCATTTT,CASSLDGGNQPQHF
NA,NA,TRBV7-6,TRBJ2-3,TGTGCCAGCAGCCTTACAGGGATTAGCACAGATACGCAGTATTTT,CASSLTGISTDTQYF
NA,few,TRBV29-1,TRBJ1-2,TGCAGCGTTGACGTCAGGGTCTATGGCTACACCTTC,CSVDVRVYGYTF
TRBD1,NA,TRBV9,TRBJ1-1,TGTGCCAGCAGCCCAGGACAGGGGGAGAACACTGAAGCTTTCTTT,CASSPGQGENTEAFF
TRBD1,few,TRBV2,TRBJ2-1,TGTGCCAGCAGTGATTGGACAGGCTACAATGAGCAGTTCTTC,CASSDWTGYNEQFF
TRBD1,NA,TRBV5-4,TRBJ1-2,TGTGCCAGCAGCTTGGGGACAGGGGGATATGGCTACACCTTC,CASSLGTGGYGYTF
NA,NA,TRBV5-1,TRBJ2-1,TGCGCCAGCAGCTTGTTGCCACCACAGGGTTACAATGAGCAGTTCTTC,CASSLLPPQGYNEQFF